These 23 T cell receptor beta chains originate from one sample sequenced in a study of blood T cell repertoires in COVID-19. Profiled with immunoSEQ multiplex PCR; TCRdb holds only in-frame clones, not every one. The sample holds approximately 210,000 clones, over 75% seen once. Sample: peripheral blood. The receptors shown here come from a middle-aged woman who had recovered from COVID-19.

This chain links TRBV6-1 with TRBJ1-2; 8 bases align to TRBD1. With 1 base clipped from V and 8 bases from J, the junction kept 9 bases outside the gene matches. Per germline, CDR1 MNHNS and CDR2 SASEGT. CDR3 length: 15 residues. This chain's CDR3 is CASSEGTGNWRGYTF. The CDR3 nucleotides read TGTGCCAGCAGTGAAGGGACAGGGAATTGGCGGGGCTACACCTTC.

The V and J genes are TRBV19 and TRBJ2-7; no firm D call. The ends were cut back, 3 bases at V and 0 bases at J, with 12 bases in the middle. Per germline, CDR1 LNHDA and CDR2 SQIVND (reference sequence). The CDR3 extends over 15 amino acids. CDR3 nucleotides: TGTGCCAGTAGTATGGTGAGCGAGAGCTCCTACGAGCAGTACTTC. Amino acids: CASSMVSESSYEQYF.

This clone was found once. This sequence joins TRBV7-6 and TRBJ2-1, with TRBD2 matching 10 bases. The CDR3 consists of 17 residues. J lost 3 bases, V lost 4 bases, and 9 bases had no gene match. Germline CDR1 is SGHVS and CDR2 is FNYEAQ. CDR3 sequence: CASSSGTSVLSYNEQFF. The DNA for the CDR3 is TGTGCCAGCAGCTCCGGGACTAGCGTTTTGAGCTACAATGAGCAGTTCTTC.

This clone has a single count. This rearrangement joins TRBV5-1 to TRBJ2-1, with 7 bases fitting TRBD2. CDR1 is SGHRS, CDR2 YFSETQ, per germline. V shed 4 bases, J shed 5 bases, and the junction held 18 bases outside the gene matches. The CDR3 totals 18 residues. Here the CDR3 reads CASSGRPGAGVGHNEQFF. The CDR3 bases are TGCGCCAGCAGCGGAAGACCCGGTGCGGGAGTAGGCCACAATGAGCAGTTCTTC. Full variable domain (rest looked up from reference TRBV5-1 and TRBJ2-1): KAGVTQTPRYLIKTRGQQVTLSCSPISGHRSVSWYQQTPGQGLQFLFEYFSETQRNKGNFPGRFSGRQFSNSRSEMNVSTLELGDSALYLCASSGRPGAGVGHNEQFFGPGTRLTVL.

The V gene is TRBV30, the J gene TRBJ1-2, with D hard to call. The CDR3 extends over 11 amino acids. Looked up from germline, CDR1 is GTSNPN and CDR2 is SVGIG (reference sequence). Trimming left V 4 bases short and J 12 bases short, with 15 bases between. CDR3 amino acids: CAWTLTSVNTF. For the CDR3, the DNA is TGTGCCTGGACCCTCACCTCGGTAAACACCTTC.

The chain recombines TRBV29-1 with TRBJ2-5; D might be TRBD1 (6 bases). Germline V CDR1 and CDR2: SQVTM, ANQGSEA. The CDR3 runs 15 residues. Trimming took 3 bases from V and 0 from J, leaving 14 bases between them. CDR3 protein: CSVDYGTQYQETQYF. CDR3 DNA sequence: TGCAGCGTTGATTACGGGACACAGTACCAAGAGACCCAGTACTTC.

The chain employs TRBV11-1 and TRBJ1-1; 7 nucleotides align to TRBD1. With V trimmed by 5 bases and J by 4 bases, 10 bases remained unmatched. This CDR3 has 15 amino acids. Germline V lookup: CDR1 SGHAT, CDR2 FQDESV (reference sequence). CDR3 coding DNA: TGTGCCAGCAGCCAGATAGCGACAGGGTCCACTGAAGCTTTCTTT. This gives the protein CASSQIATGSTEAFF.

This clone showed up just once. CDR3 sequence: CASSDRDIGTDTQYF. In nucleotides, the CDR3 is TGTGCCAGCAGTGACCGGGACATAGGCACAGATACGCAGTATTTT. The rearrangement joins TRBV2 to TRBJ2-3; possibly TRBD1 for D (6 bases). Looked up from germline, CDR1 is SNHLY and CDR2 is FYNNEI. V lost 3 bases and J lost 1, with 11 bases in between. The CDR3 sequence is 15 residues long.

V usage is TRBV27 and J usage is TRBJ2-1; 11 bases are shared with TRBD2. The CDR3 has 15 residues. Germline CDR1 reads MNHEY; CDR2 reads SMNVEV (reference sequence). After removal of 7 bases from V and 8 bases from J, the junction contained 10 bases not matched to a gene. CDR3 region: CASTVAGGPLDEQFF. The CDR3 DNA sequence: TGTGCCAGCACCGTAGCGGGAGGGCCCCTCGATGAGCAGTTCTTC.

The chain links TRBV3-1 (or the pseudogene TRBV3-2) to TRBJ2-7; TRBD2 might be the D (6 bases). The germline CDR1 and CDR2 sequences are LGHDT and YNNKEL (reference sequence). Trimming pared 0 bases from V and 3 bases from J, leaving 21 bases between. This CDR3 contains 18 residues. The CDR3 bases are TGTGCCAGCAGCCAAGAAGCTCCCCCCGGGGGTCCGCGCTACGAGCAGTACTTC. Translation: CASSQEAPPGGPRYEQYF.

The genes are TRBV30 and TRBJ2-5; 8 nucleotides line up with TRBD1. Unmatched junction bases numbered 8, after V lost 3 bases and J lost 5 bases. This CDR3 is 14 amino acids long. The V gene's germline CDR1 is GTSNPN and CDR2 SVGIG (reference sequence). CDR3 protein: CAWSPGQDMETQYF. CDR3 nucleotide sequence: TGTGCCTGGAGCCCGGGACAGGACATGGAGACCCAGTACTTC. Complete variable domain (other parts from reference TRBV30 and TRBJ2-5): SQTIHQWPATLVQPVGSPLSLECTVEGTSNPNLYWYRQAAGRGLQLLFYSVGIGQISSEVPQNLSASRPQDRQFILSSKKLLLSDSGFYLCAWSPGQDMETQYFGPGTRLLVL.

J is TRBJ2-1 and V is TRBV4-3; tentative D call: TRBD2 (5 bases). Trimming cost V 1 base and J 2 bases, with 9 bases left between them. The CDR3 length is 15 residues. CDR1 and CDR2 from the germline V gene are LGHNA and YSLEER. CDR3 amino acids: CASSQARVPYNEQFF. The CDR3, as DNA: TGCGCCAGCAGCCAAGCGCGGGTTCCCTACAATGAGCAGTTCTTC.

CDR3 sequence: CASSSQRYGNTIYF. The CDR3 bases are TGTGCCAGCAGTTCCCAGCGTTACGGAAACACCATATATTTT. This sequence joins TRBV28 and TRBJ1-3, with D uncertain. Trimming pared 4 bases from V and 4 bases from J, leaving 11 bases between. Germline V gives CDR1 MDHEN, CDR2 SYDVKM. There are 14 residues in the CDR3.

V is TRBV27 and J is TRBJ2-2; TRBD1 matches at 7 bases. V was clipped by 4 bases and J by 5 bases; unmatched bases: 10. The CDR3 extends over 16 amino acids. From germline, CDR1 is MNHEY and CDR2 SMNVEV (reference sequence). Here the CDR3 reads CASSYTGEFGTGELFF. Written as DNA, the CDR3 is TGTGCCAGCAGTTACACAGGGGAATTCGGAACCGGGGAGCTGTTTTTT.

This sequence joins TRBV4-3 and TRBJ2-7; tentatively, D is TRBD1 (5 bases). CDR1 LGHNA and CDR2 YSLEER come from the germline V gene. Trimming left V 1 base short and J 0 bases short, with 16 bases between. This CDR3 region has 17 residues. CDR3 loop: CASSQAKDTKISYEQYF. CDR3 coding DNA: TGCGCCAGCAGCCAAGCTAAGGACACAAAGATCTCCTACGAGCAGTACTTC.

The chain has TRBV5-4 and TRBJ1-4, with 9 bases fitting TRBD1. Trimming cost V 4 bases and J 5 bases; bases outside gene matches: 6. This CDR3 spans 15 amino acids. Per germline, CDR1 SGHNT and CDR2 YYREEE (reference sequence). The CDR3, as DNA: TGTGCCAGCAGCGCCGGCGGGACAGGGAATGAAAAACTGTTTTTT. Translation: CASSAGGTGNEKLFF.

The chain recombines TRBV2 with TRBJ1-5; D not resolved. The germline CDR1 and CDR2 sequences are SNHLY and FYNNEI. V was cut by 6 bases and J by 4 bases, with 7 bases left in between. This CDR3 is built from 12 residues. In DNA form, the CDR3 reads TGTGCCAGCAGCGGGGTAAATCAGCCCCAGCATTTT. Its translation: CASSGVNQPQHF.

A single count supports this clone. The V and J genes are TRBV5-1 and TRBJ1-2; D remains unclear. Germline V gene sequence: CDR1 SGHRS, CDR2 YFSETQ. Trimming took off 0 bases at V and 0 bases at J, with 3 bases between the two ends. The CDR3 sequence is 13 residues long. CDR3 coding DNA: TGCGCCAGCAGCTTGGCAGCTAACTATGGCTACACCTTC. Translating it yields CASSLAANYGYTF.

The table lists this clone with a count of one. This chain uses TRBV19 with TRBJ2-7; a possible D gene is TRBD1 (6 bases). Germline CDR1 reads LNHDA; CDR2 reads SQIVND (reference sequence). Deletions cut 10 bases from V and 7 bases from J, with 14 bases between. CDR3 length equals 11 residues. The CDR3 coding sequence is TGTGCCACCCGGTGGGGGCGGGAGCAGTACTTC. Its translation is CATRWGREQYF.

The V gene is TRBV2, the J gene TRBJ1-1, with 12 nucleotides matching TRBD1. Trimming removed 4 bases from V and 4 bases from J; junction bases left unmatched: 7. CDR3 length: 16 amino acids. Germline values: CDR1 SNHLY, CDR2 FYNNEI. This chain's CDR3 is CASSAQGQGAITEAFF. CDR3 DNA: TGTGCCAGCAGTGCTCAGGGACAGGGGGCGATCACTGAAGCTTTCTTT.

The chain links TRBV29-1 to TRBJ2-1; 9 bases match TRBD2. In germline, CDR1 is SQVTM, CDR2 ANQGSEA. CDR3 size: 15 residues. The V segment lost 0 bases and the J segment 6 bases; nucleotides outside the gene matches: 6. This CDR3 is CSVEDRAGGPNEQFF. CDR3 in DNA: TGCAGCGTTGAAGATCGGGCGGGAGGGCCCAATGAGCAGTTCTTC.

The CDR3 nucleotides are TGTGCCTGGAGTGTAACTAGCGGGAGTAAGAAGCTGTTTTTT. This gives the protein CAWSVTSGSKKLFF. This sequence joins TRBV30 and TRBJ2-2; 11 bases are shared with TRBD2. Looked up from germline, CDR1 is GTSNPN and CDR2 is SVGIG (reference sequence). This CDR3 region has 14 residues. J lost 12 bases, V lost 0 bases, and 6 bases had no gene match.

The V gene is TRBV28, the J gene TRBJ2-7; TRBD2 matches 10 bases. V lost 8 bases and J lost 4; bases outside the gene matches: 2. Per germline, CDR1 MDHEN and CDR2 SYDVKM. The CDR3 is 12 residues long. The CDR3 spells CASGLADYEQYF. CDR3 DNA sequence: TGTGCCAGCGGACTAGCGGATTACGAGCAGTACTTC.